This T cell receptor (beta chain) was sequenced for a study of molecular identifiers for immune sequencing clone quantification. Germline V lookup: CDR1 SGHVS, CDR2 FNYEAQ. V was clipped by 1 base and J by 5 bases; unmatched bases: 4. The CDR3 totals 15 residues. With listed TCR primers and previously described methods, bulk TCR libraries were prepared. TCRdb reanalysed the PCR reads using MiXCR and keeps one entry per CDR3 protein. The table includes approximately 500,000 distinct CDR3 sequences, roughly 23% detected once. This clonotype showed up just a few times. Its antigen is unknown. Study-level points and caveats: Among effectors, clones above 20 RNA copies held over 97% of molecules; among naive cells, under 1%.

Researchers sorted naive CD8 T cells as cells that were CD8+CD4-CCR7+CD45RA+. Source material: naive CD8+ T cells from blood, with Jurkat cell RNA spiked in. Subset here: FACS-sorted CD8+CD4-CCR7+CD45RA+ naive T cells. The chain recombines TRBV7-6 with TRBJ2-3; 9 nucleotides line up with TRBD2. The sequence was collected from a human donor in good health. Some libraries in this study had Jurkat cell RNA spiked in. The CDR3 region is CASSLVLAGGDTQYF. CDR3 bases: TGTGCCAGCAGCTTAGTACTAGCGGGTGGAGATACGCAGTATTTT.